Listed below are T cell receptor beta chains from one sample, sequenced in a study of CD8 T cells in Susac syndrome. Using its own MiXCR run on the immunoSEQ multiplex PCR reads, TCRdb lists one record per CDR3 protein. In the table there are 71,000 or so distinct CDR3 sequences, 96% of which are singletons. Sequenced material: CD4+ T cells from PBMCs. These receptors originate from a human donor with multiple sclerosis. Each CDR3 is given with its conserved first and last residue. A D gene is named only where the DNA matches it firmly. Expanded clones get a size class; other rows say once, few or many, or leave the size out.

clone size: NA
V gene: TRBV3-1
J gene: TRBJ2-1
D gene: TRBD2
CDR3 DNA: TGTGCCAGCAGCCCTCGGCTAGCGGGGGGAAACAATGAGCAGTTCTTC
CDR3 protein: CASSPRLAGGNNEQFF

clone size: NA
V gene: TRBV20-1
J gene: TRBJ1-1
D gene: TRBD1
CDR3 DNA: TGCAGTGCTGAACAGGGGGATCGCACTGAAGCTTTCTTT
CDR3 protein: CSAEQGDRTEAFF

clone size: NA
V gene: TRBV7-7
J gene: TRBJ2-5
D gene: NA
CDR3 DNA: TGTGCTAGCAGCTTAGTAGGGACCCGGGGAGAGACCCAGTACTTC
CDR3 protein: CASSLVGTRGETQYF

clone size: NA
V gene: TRBV29-1
J gene: TRBJ2-6
D gene: NA
CDR3 DNA: TGCAGCGTTTCCCCTGGGGCCAACGTCCTGACTTTC
CDR3 protein: CSVSPGANVLTF

clone size: NA
V gene: TRBV12-3/TRBV12-4
J gene: TRBJ2-1
D gene: NA
CDR3 DNA: TGTGCCAGCAGTGGCTCCGGGAATGAGCAGTTCTTC
CDR3 protein: CASSGSGNEQFF

clone size: NA
V gene: TRBV6-5
J gene: TRBJ1-2
D gene: TRBD1
CDR3 DNA: TGTGCCAGCAGTTACTCAGACAGGGGTGGCTACACCTTC
CDR3 protein: CASSYSDRGGYTF

clone size: NA
V gene: TRBV5-1
J gene: TRBJ2-7
D gene: NA
CDR3 DNA: TGCGCCAGCAGCTTAGAGTACGAGCAGTACTTC
CDR3 protein: CASSLEYEQYF

clone size: few
V gene: TRBV5-5
J gene: TRBJ2-5
D gene: NA
CDR3 DNA: TGTGCCAGCAGCTTGCGGGGCGGAGAGACCCAGTACTTC
CDR3 protein: CASSLRGGETQYF

clone size: NA
V gene: TRBV19
J gene: TRBJ1-3
D gene: NA
CDR3 DNA: TGTGCCAGTAGTATCGAGGGTGGAAACACCATATATTTT
CDR3 protein: CASSIEGGNTIYF

clone size: NA
V gene: TRBV29-1
J gene: TRBJ2-1
D gene: TRBD2
CDR3 DNA: TGCAGCGTTGTAGAGCGGGGGGTCGTCAATGAGCAGTTCTTC
CDR3 protein: CSVVERGVVNEQFF

clone size: NA
V gene: TRBV7-2
J gene: TRBJ2-7
D gene: NA
CDR3 DNA: TGTGCCAGCAGCTTAGCGACGCCCTACGAGCAGTACTTC
CDR3 protein: CASSLATPYEQYF

clone size: NA
V gene: TRBV20-1
J gene: TRBJ2-3
D gene: NA
CDR3 DNA: TGCAGTGCTAGAGGCGCGAGTACAGATACGCAGTATTTT
CDR3 protein: CSARGASTDTQYF

clone size: NA
V gene: TRBV19
J gene: TRBJ1-5
D gene: TRBD1
CDR3 DNA: TGTGCCGGGGGCGGGACAGGGGGCAATCAGCCCCAGCATTTT
CDR3 protein: CAGGGTGGNQPQHF

clone size: NA
V gene: TRBV29-1
J gene: TRBJ2-1
D gene: TRBD2
CDR3 DNA: TGCAGCGTAACTAGCGGGGGGGCAGGTGAGCAGTTCTTC
CDR3 protein: CSVTSGGAGEQFF

clone size: NA
V gene: TRBV27
J gene: TRBJ2-1
D gene: TRBD1
CDR3 DNA: TGTGCCAGCAGTTCAAACAGGGGGCGCGGGAATGAGCAGTTCTTC
CDR3 protein: CASSSNRGRGNEQFF

clone size: NA
V gene: TRBV28
J gene: TRBJ2-3
D gene: NA
CDR3 DNA: TGTGCCAGCAGTTTCGGGGGAAGCACAGATACGCAGTATTTT
CDR3 protein: CASSFGGSTDTQYF

clone size: once
V gene: TRBV3-1
J gene: TRBJ2-7
D gene: TRBD1
CDR3 DNA: TGTGCCAGCAGCACTCGGGACAGGGGTTCCTACGAGCAGTACTTC
CDR3 protein: CASSTRDRGSYEQYF

clone size: NA
V gene: TRBV30
J gene: TRBJ2-5
D gene: TRBD1
CDR3 DNA: TGTGCCTGGAGTGTAAACAGGGGCGTCCAAGAGACCCAGTACTTC
CDR3 protein: CAWSVNRGVQETQYF

clone size: NA
V gene: TRBV20-1
J gene: TRBJ1-6
D gene: TRBD1
CDR3 DNA: TGCAGTGCCAGGCGACAGGGGGTGGGGAGCTCCTATAATTCACCCCTCCACTTT
CDR3 protein: CSARRQGVGSSYNSPLHF

clone size: NA
V gene: TRBV19
J gene: TRBJ2-5
D gene: NA
CDR3 DNA: TGTGCCACCCGAGGGAGGCTGGAGACCCAGTACTTC
CDR3 protein: CATRGRLETQYF

clone size: NA
V gene: TRBV20-1
J gene: TRBJ2-7
D gene: NA
CDR3 DNA: TGCAGTTGGGGACCGCGTGGAAACGAGCAGTACTTC
CDR3 protein: CSWGPRGNEQYF

clone size: NA
V gene: TRBV12-3/TRBV12-4
J gene: TRBJ1-5
D gene: NA
CDR3 DNA: TGTGCCAGCAGTTTAGCTTTCAATCAGCCCCAGCATTTT
CDR3 protein: CASSLAFNQPQHF

clone size: NA
V gene: TRBV7-9
J gene: TRBJ1-5
D gene: NA
CDR3 DNA: TGTGCCAGCAGCTTAGGCATTGGGACGAGCAATCAGCCCCAGCATTTT
CDR3 protein: CASSLGIGTSNQPQHF

clone size: NA
V gene: TRBV6-5
J gene: TRBJ1-2
D gene: NA
CDR3 DNA: TGTGCCAGCAGTACCATCATCACAGGGAACTATGGCTACACCTTC
CDR3 protein: CASSTIITGNYGYTF

clone size: NA
V gene: TRBV11-2
J gene: TRBJ2-1
D gene: NA
CDR3 DNA: TGTGCCAGCAGCTTAGGTTGGCGCTACAATGAGCAGTTCTTC
CDR3 protein: CASSLGWRYNEQFF

clone size: NA
V gene: TRBV19
J gene: TRBJ1-2
D gene: NA
CDR3 DNA: TGTGCCAGTAGTTCGGGTCTTTATGGCTACACCTTC
CDR3 protein: CASSSGLYGYTF

clone size: NA
V gene: TRBV7-8
J gene: TRBJ2-2
D gene: NA
CDR3 DNA: TGTGCCAGCAGCTTGGGCTTCGGTTCCGGGGAGCTGTTTTTT
CDR3 protein: CASSLGFGSGELFF

clone size: NA
V gene: TRBV2
J gene: TRBJ1-6
D gene: NA
CDR3 DNA: TGTGCCAGCAAGGTGGCCCTAGGCTCCTATAATTCACCCCTCCACTTT
CDR3 protein: CASKVALGSYNSPLHF

clone size: few
V gene: TRBV7-9
J gene: TRBJ1-1
D gene: NA
CDR3 DNA: TGTGCCAGCAGACAGACAGCCGAAGCTTTCTTT
CDR3 protein: CASRQTAEAFF

clone size: NA
V gene: TRBV6-1
J gene: TRBJ1-2
D gene: NA
CDR3 DNA: TGTGCCAGCGTCGCCAGGGAGAGAAGAAGCTACACCTTC
CDR3 protein: CASVARERRSYTF

clone size: NA
V gene: TRBV10-3
J gene: TRBJ2-7
D gene: NA
CDR3 DNA: TGTGCCATCAGTGAGTCTCATACTGGGGTCTACGAGCAGTACTTC
CDR3 protein: CAISESHTGVYEQYF

clone size: NA
V gene: TRBV20-1
J gene: TRBJ2-1
D gene: TRBD2
CDR3 DNA: TGCAGTGCGTTTAGCGGGGGGTACAATGAGCAGTTCTTC
CDR3 protein: CSAFSGGYNEQFF

clone size: NA
V gene: TRBV15
J gene: TRBJ2-1
D gene: TRBD2
CDR3 DNA: TGTGCCACCAAAGCGGGGGATACGACCTATTACAATGAGCAGTTCTTC
CDR3 protein: CATKAGDTTYYNEQFF

clone size: NA
V gene: TRBV7-9
J gene: TRBJ2-2
D gene: NA
CDR3 DNA: TGTGCCAGCAGCGCCGGGACGCCGAACACCGGGGAGCTGTTTTTT
CDR3 protein: CASSAGTPNTGELFF

clone size: NA
V gene: TRBV29-1
J gene: TRBJ1-1
D gene: NA
CDR3 DNA: TGCAGCGTTGACAAAGGGGTTAATGGTGAAGCTTTCTTT
CDR3 protein: CSVDKGVNGEAFF

clone size: NA
V gene: TRBV25-1
J gene: TRBJ1-5
D gene: NA
CDR3 DNA: TGTGCCAGCAGCGCCCTCTGGGCAAATCAGCCCCAGCATTTT
CDR3 protein: CASSALWANQPQHF

clone size: NA
V gene: TRBV5-6
J gene: TRBJ1-1
D gene: NA
CDR3 DNA: TGTGCCAGCAGCTTGGTGGGGACTGAAGCTTTCTTT
CDR3 protein: CASSLVGTEAFF

clone size: NA
V gene: TRBV7-2
J gene: TRBJ2-1
D gene: NA
CDR3 DNA: TGTGCCAGCAGTCGGGGAGCAATCTACAATGAGCAGTTCTTC
CDR3 protein: CASSRGAIYNEQFF

clone size: once
V gene: TRBV29-1
J gene: TRBJ1-2
D gene: NA
CDR3 DNA: TGCAGCGTTGGGGATAAAGCTAACTATGGCTACACCTTC
CDR3 protein: CSVGDKANYGYTF

clone size: NA
V gene: TRBV19
J gene: TRBJ1-5
D gene: TRBD1
CDR3 DNA: TGTGCCAGTAGTATAGGTCTACCGGACAGGGAATATCAGCCCCAGCATTTT
CDR3 protein: CASSIGLPDREYQPQHF

clone size: once
V gene: TRBV29-1
J gene: TRBJ2-2
D gene: NA
CDR3 DNA: TGCAGCGCACGAGGTCACGCGAACACCGGGGAGCTGTTTTTT
CDR3 protein: CSARGHANTGELFF

clone size: NA
V gene: TRBV2
J gene: TRBJ2-5
D gene: TRBD1
CDR3 DNA: TGTGCCAGCTTCCGGGACAGGGGCCAAGAGACCCAGTACTTC
CDR3 protein: CASFRDRGQETQYF

clone size: NA
V gene: TRBV3-1
J gene: TRBJ1-1
D gene: NA
CDR3 DNA: TGTGCCAGCACCGATGGGTGGGTAGCTTTCTTT
CDR3 protein: CASTDGWVAFF

clone size: NA
V gene: TRBV7-6
J gene: TRBJ2-1
D gene: NA
CDR3 DNA: TGTGCCAGCAGCTTAGTCCGGGGGACTTCTGAGCAGTTCTTC
CDR3 protein: CASSLVRGTSEQFF

clone size: NA
V gene: TRBV9
J gene: TRBJ2-3
D gene: NA
CDR3 DNA: TGTGCCAGCAGCGAGGGTGGGGCAGATACGCAGTATTTT
CDR3 protein: CASSEGGADTQYF

clone size: NA
V gene: TRBV11-2
J gene: TRBJ2-2
D gene: TRBD2
CDR3 DNA: TGTGCCAGCAGCCTCGGGGGGGGAACCGGGGAGCTGTTTTTT
CDR3 protein: CASSLGGGTGELFF

clone size: NA
V gene: TRBV20-1
J gene: TRBJ2-3
D gene: NA
CDR3 DNA: TGCAGTGCTAAAAGGTTCGGGCGGGGTGACACAGATACGCAGTATTTT
CDR3 protein: CSAKRFGRGDTDTQYF

clone size: NA
V gene: TRBV27
J gene: TRBJ1-3
D gene: TRBD1
CDR3 DNA: TGTGCCAGCAGTCCCAGGACAGGAGCTGGAAACACCATATATTTT
CDR3 protein: CASSPRTGAGNTIYF

clone size: NA
V gene: TRBV12-3/TRBV12-4
J gene: TRBJ2-7
D gene: NA
CDR3 DNA: TGTGCCAGCAGTTCCGAACTGACAGGCGCAGGCTCCTACGAGCAGTACTTC
CDR3 protein: CASSSELTGAGSYEQYF

clone size: NA
V gene: TRBV19
J gene: TRBJ1-1
D gene: TRBD1
CDR3 DNA: TGTGCCAGTAGTACCCTGGAGCAGGGGGGCACTGAAGCTTTCTTT
CDR3 protein: CASSTLEQGGTEAFF

clone size: NA
V gene: TRBV7-2
J gene: TRBJ2-7
D gene: NA
CDR3 DNA: TGTGCCAGCAGCCAAGAGGGGCAGAACCACTACGAGCAGTACTTC
CDR3 protein: CASSQEGQNHYEQYF

clone size: NA
V gene: TRBV15
J gene: TRBJ2-1
D gene: TRBD2
CDR3 DNA: TGTGCCACCAGCAGAGGACTAGCGGGGGTGGCGGGTGAGCAGTTCTTC
CDR3 protein: CATSRGLAGVAGEQFF

clone size: NA
V gene: TRBV7-8
J gene: TRBJ2-1
D gene: NA
CDR3 DNA: TGTGCCAGCAGCTTAAAGTTGCAGGGGATCGTGTACAATGAGCAGTTCTTC
CDR3 protein: CASSLKLQGIVYNEQFF